This TCR beta chain was observed in a study of T cell changes during pregnancy in multiple sclerosis. CDR3 length: 16 amino acids. Data came from immunoSEQ multiplex PCR; TCRdb stores just in-frame clones and leaves some out. The sample gives under 75,000 clones, about 93% of which show up once; about 0.27% is in the top ten. The sequenced sample was CD4+ T cells from peripheral blood mononuclear cells, obtained after pregnancy. This chain uses TRBV21-1 with TRBJ2-6; TRBD1 was called by the table and not checked on the DNA. TRBV21-1 is described as a pseudogene. This TCR was recovered from a female donor with multiple sclerosis, enrolled in a pregnancy study. The CDR3 DNA reads TGTGCCAGCCCTGGGACAGACAGCTCTGGGGCCAACGTCCTGACTTTC. Translated: CASPGTDSSGANVLTF.